This T cell receptor (beta chain) was captured in a study of spatial heterogeneity in lung cancer. The overall study: Among detected sequences, beta-chain ones consistently exceeded alpha-chain ones in number. On average, each unique TCR and UMI combination appeared more than ten times in raw reads.

This clonotype appeared many times. Time point defined: sample taken at primary tumor resection. Extraction of whole RNA from tumor, nontumor lung or frozen PBMC preceded unsorted sequencing. A unique molecular identifier was attached to every TCR cDNA molecule. Each CDR3 protein gets one entry after TCRdb re-called the 5' RACE reads with MiXCR. The sample contains about 50,000 distinct CDR3 sequences, about 7.4% of which appear only once. Germline CDR1 is DFQATT and CDR2 is SNEGSKA (reference sequence). This CDR3 is built from 16 residues. The V gene end was trimmed by 1 base and the J gene end by 0 bases; junction bases not matched to a gene: 3.

The TCR sequence derives from a female donor with early-stage non-small cell lung cancer. The sample was PBMCs, taken at surgery. V gene TRBV20-1 combines with J gene TRBJ1-5, with 10 bases matching TRBD1. The CDR3 loop reads CSARAGTGVSNQPQHF. The DNA for the CDR3 is TGCAGTGCTAGAGCTGGGACAGGGGTTAGCAATCAGCCCCAGCATTTT.